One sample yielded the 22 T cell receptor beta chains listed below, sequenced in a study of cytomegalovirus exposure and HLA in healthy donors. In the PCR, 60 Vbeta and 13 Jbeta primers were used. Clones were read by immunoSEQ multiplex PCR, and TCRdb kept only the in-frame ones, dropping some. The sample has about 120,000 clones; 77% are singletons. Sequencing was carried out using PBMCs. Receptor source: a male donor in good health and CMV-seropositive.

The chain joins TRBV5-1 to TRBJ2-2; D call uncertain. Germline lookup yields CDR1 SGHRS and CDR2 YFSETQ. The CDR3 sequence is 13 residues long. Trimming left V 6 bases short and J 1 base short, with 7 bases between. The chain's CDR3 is CASNPGNTGELFF. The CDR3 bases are TGCGCCAGCAACCCAGGGAACACCGGGGAGCTGTTTTTT.

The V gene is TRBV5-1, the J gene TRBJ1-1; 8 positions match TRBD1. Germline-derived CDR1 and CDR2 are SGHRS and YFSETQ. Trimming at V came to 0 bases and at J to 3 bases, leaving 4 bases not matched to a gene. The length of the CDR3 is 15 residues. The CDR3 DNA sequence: TGCGCCAGCAGCTTGGCCAGGGGGCAGGACACTGAAGCTTTCTTT. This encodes CASSLARGQDTEAFF.

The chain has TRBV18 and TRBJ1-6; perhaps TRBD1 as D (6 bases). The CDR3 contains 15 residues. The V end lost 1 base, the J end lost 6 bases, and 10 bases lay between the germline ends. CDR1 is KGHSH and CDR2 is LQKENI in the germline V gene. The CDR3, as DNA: TGTGCCAGCTCACCACTGGACAGCACTAATTCACCCCTCCACTTT. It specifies CASSPLDSTNSPLHF.

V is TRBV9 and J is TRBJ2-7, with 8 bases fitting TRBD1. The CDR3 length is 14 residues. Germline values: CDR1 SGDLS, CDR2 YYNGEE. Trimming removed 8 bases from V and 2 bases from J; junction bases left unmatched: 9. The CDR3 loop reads CASTLGTGPYEQYF. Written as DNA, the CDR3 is TGTGCCAGTACCCTCGGGACAGGACCCTACGAGCAGTACTTC. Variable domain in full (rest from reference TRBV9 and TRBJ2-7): DSGVTQTPKHLITATGQRVTLRCSPRSGDLSVYWYQQSLDQGLQFLIQYYNGEERAKGNILERFSAQQFPDLHSELNLSSLELGDSALYFCASTLGTGPYEQYFGPGTRLTVT.

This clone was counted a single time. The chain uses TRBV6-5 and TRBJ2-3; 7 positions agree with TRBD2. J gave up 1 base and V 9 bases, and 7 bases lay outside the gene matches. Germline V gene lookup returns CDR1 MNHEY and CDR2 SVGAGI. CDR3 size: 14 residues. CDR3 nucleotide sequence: TGTGCCAGTTCGAAGCGGGGCGGCACAGATACGCAGTATTTT. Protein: CASSKRGGTDTQYF.

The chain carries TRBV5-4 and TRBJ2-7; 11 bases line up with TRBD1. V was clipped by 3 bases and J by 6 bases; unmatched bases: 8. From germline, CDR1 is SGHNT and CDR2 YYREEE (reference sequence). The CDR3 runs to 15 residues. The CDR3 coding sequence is TGTGCCAGCAGCTCAACCCGGGACAGGGGGTCCGAGCAGTACTTC. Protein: CASSSTRDRGSEQYF.

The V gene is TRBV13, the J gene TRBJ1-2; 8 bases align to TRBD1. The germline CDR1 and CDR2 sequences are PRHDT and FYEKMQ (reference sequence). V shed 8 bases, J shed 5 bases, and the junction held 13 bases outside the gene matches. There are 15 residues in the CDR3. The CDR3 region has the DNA TGTGCCAGCCAATCGGGGGACAGGCCCCAATATGGCTACACCTTC. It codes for CASQSGDRPQYGYTF.

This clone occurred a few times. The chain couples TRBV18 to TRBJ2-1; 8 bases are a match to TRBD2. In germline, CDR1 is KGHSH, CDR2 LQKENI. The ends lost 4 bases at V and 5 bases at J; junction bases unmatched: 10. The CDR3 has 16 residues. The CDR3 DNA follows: TGTGCCAGCTCACAGTTAGCGGGATCTGTTAACAATGAGCAGTTCTTC. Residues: CASSQLAGSVNNEQFF.

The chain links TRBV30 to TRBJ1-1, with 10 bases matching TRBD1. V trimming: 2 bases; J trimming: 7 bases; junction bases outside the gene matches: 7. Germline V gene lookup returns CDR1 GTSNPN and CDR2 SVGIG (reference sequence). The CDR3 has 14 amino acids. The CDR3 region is CAWSTAGQGVEAFF. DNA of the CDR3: TGTGCCTGGAGTACTGCCGGACAGGGGGTTGAAGCTTTCTTT.

CDR3 in amino acids: CASSLNPQGRAYEQYF. The CDR3 region has the DNA TGCGCCAGCAGCCTTAATCCTCAGGGAAGGGCCTACGAGCAGTACTTC. The chain recombines TRBV5-1 with TRBJ2-7; D may be TRBD1 (5 bases). The germline V gene encodes CDR1 SGHRS and CDR2 YFSETQ. There are 16 residues in the CDR3. Trimming removed 4 bases from V and 2 bases from J, with 19 bases in between.

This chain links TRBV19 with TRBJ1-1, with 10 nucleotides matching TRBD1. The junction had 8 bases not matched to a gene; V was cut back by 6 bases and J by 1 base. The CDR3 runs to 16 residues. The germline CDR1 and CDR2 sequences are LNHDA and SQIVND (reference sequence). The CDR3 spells CASRGPGQGENTEAFF. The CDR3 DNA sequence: TGTGCCAGTAGGGGACCCGGACAGGGGGAGAACACTGAAGCTTTCTTT.

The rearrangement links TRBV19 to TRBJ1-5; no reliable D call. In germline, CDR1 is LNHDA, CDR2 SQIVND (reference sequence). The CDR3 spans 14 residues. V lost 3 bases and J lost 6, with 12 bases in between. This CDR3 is CASSIGEGTQPQHF. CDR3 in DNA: TGTGCCAGTAGTATCGGGGAGGGAACTCAGCCCCAGCATTTT.

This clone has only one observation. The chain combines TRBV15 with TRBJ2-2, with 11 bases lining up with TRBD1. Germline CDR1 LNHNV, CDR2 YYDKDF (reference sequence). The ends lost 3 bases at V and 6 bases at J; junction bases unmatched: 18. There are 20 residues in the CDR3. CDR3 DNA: TGTGCCACCAGCAGTCCCGAGAGCTTACGTCCGGGACAGGGGGCCGGGGAGCTGTTTTTT. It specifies CATSSPESLRPGQGAGELFF.

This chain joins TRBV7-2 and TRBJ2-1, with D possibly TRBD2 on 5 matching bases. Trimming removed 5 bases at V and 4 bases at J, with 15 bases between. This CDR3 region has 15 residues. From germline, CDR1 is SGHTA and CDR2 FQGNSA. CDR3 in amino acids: CASSPPSTMYNEQFF. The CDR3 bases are TGTGCCAGCAGCCCCCCTTCGACTATGTACAATGAGCAGTTCTTC.

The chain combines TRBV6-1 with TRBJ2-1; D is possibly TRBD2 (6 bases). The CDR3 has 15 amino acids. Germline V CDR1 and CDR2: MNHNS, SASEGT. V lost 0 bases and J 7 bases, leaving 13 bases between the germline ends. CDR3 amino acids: CASSEAKSGENEQFF. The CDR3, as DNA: TGTGCCAGCAGTGAAGCGAAGTCGGGGGAGAATGAGCAGTTCTTC.

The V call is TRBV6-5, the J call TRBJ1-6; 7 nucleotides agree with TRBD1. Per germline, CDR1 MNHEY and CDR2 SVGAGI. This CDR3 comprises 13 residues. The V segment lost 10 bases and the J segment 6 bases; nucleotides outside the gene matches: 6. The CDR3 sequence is CAIAGTANSPLHF. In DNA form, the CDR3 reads TGTGCCATAGCCGGGACAGCTAATTCACCCCTCCACTTT.

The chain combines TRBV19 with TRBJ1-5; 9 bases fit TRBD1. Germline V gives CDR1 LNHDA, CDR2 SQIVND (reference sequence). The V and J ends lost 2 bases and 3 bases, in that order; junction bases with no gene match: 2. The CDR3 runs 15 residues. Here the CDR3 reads CASSIRDRVNQPQHF. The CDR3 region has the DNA TGTGCCAGTAGTATAAGGGACAGGGTCAATCAGCCCCAGCATTTT.

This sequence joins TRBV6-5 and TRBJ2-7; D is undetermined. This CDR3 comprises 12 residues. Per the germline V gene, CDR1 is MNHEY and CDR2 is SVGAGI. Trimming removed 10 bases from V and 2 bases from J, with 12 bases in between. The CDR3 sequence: CATKQSPYEQYF. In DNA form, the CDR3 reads TGTGCCACGAAACAGTCCCCCTACGAGCAGTACTTC.

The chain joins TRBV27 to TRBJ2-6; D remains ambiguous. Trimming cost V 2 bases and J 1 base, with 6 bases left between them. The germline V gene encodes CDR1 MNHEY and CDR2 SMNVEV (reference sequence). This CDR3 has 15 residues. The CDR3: CASSLGRSGANVLTF. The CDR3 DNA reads TGTGCCAGCAGTTTAGGTCGGTCTGGGGCCAACGTCCTGACTTTC.

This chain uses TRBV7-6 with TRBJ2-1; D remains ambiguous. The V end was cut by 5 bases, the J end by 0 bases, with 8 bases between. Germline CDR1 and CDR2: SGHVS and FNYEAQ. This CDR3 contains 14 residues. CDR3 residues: CASSRRSSYNEQFF. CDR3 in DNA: TGTGCCAGCAGCCGTCGCAGCTCCTACAATGAGCAGTTCTTC.

The CDR3 sequence: CASSLKGGTLSYNEQFF. CDR3 DNA: TGTGCCAGCAGCTTAAAAGGCGGGACTTTATCCTACAATGAGCAGTTCTTC. V usage is TRBV7-3 and J usage is TRBJ2-1; perhaps TRBD2 as D (6 bases). This CDR3 is 17 amino acids long. The V gene's germline CDR1 is SGHTA and CDR2 FQGTGA. With 1 base removed from V and 1 base from J, the gap between germline ends came to 14 bases.

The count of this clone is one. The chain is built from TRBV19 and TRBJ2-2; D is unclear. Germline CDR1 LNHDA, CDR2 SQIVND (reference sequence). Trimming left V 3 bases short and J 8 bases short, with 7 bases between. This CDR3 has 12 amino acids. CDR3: CASSMARGELFF. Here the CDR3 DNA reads TGTGCCAGTAGTATGGCCAGGGGGGAGCTGTTTTTT.